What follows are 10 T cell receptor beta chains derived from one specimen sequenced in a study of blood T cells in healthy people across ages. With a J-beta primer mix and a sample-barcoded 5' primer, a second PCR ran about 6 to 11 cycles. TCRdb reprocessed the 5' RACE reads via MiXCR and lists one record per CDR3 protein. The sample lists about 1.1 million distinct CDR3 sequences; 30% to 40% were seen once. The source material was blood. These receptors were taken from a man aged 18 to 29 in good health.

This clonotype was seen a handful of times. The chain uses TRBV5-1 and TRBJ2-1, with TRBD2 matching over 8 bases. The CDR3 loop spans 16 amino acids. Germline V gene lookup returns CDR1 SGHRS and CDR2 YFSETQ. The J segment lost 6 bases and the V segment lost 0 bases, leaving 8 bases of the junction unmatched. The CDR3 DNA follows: TGCGCCAGCAGCTTGGCGGGGACTAGTAACGTCAATGAGCAGTTCTTC. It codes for CASSLAGTSNVNEQFF. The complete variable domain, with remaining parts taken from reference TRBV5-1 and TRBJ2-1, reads KAGVTQTPRYLIKTRGQQVTLSCSPISGHRSVSWYQQTPGQGLQFLFEYFSETQRNKGNFPGRFSGRQFSNSRSEMNVSTLELGDSALYLCASSLAGTSNVNEQFFGPGTRLTVL.

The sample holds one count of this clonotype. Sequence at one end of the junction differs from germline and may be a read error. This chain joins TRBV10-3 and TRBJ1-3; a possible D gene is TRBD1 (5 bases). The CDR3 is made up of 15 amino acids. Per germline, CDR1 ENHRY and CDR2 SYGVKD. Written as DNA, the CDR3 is TGTGCCATCAGCTCACAGGCTGACTCTGGAAACACCGTATATTTT. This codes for CAISSQADSGNTVYF.

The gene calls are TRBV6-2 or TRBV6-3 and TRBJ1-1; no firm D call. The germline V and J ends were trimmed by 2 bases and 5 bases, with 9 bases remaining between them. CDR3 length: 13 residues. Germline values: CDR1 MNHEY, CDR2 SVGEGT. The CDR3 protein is CASSYPSGTEAFF. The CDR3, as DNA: TGTGCCAGCAGTTACCCGTCGGGGACTGAAGCTTTCTTT.

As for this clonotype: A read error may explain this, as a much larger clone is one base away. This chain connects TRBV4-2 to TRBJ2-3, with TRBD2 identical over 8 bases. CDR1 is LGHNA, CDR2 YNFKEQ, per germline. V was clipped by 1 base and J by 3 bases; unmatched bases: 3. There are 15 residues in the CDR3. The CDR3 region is CASSQGAGETDTQYF. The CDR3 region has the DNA TGTGCCAGCAGCCAAGGAGCGGGGGAGACAGATACGCAGTATTTT.

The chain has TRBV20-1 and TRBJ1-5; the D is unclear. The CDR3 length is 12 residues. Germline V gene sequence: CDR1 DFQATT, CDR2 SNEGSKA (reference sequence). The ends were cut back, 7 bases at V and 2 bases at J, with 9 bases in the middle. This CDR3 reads CSVGVGNQPQHF. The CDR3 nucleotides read TGCAGTGTAGGCGTTGGCAATCAGCCCCAGCATTTT.

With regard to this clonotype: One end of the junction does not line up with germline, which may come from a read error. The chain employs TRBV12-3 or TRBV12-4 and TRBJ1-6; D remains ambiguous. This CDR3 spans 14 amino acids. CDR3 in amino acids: CASSLGVFRSPPHF. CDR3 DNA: TGTGCCAGCAGTTTAGGTGTTTTCCGTTCACCCCCCCACTTT.

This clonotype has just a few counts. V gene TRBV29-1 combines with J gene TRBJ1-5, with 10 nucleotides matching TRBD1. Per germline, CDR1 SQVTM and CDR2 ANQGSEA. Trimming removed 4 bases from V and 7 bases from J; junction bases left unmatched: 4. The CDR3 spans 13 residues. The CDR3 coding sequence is TGCAGCGTTGCGACAGGGGGCGAACAGCCCCAGCATTTT. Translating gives CSVATGGEQPQHF.

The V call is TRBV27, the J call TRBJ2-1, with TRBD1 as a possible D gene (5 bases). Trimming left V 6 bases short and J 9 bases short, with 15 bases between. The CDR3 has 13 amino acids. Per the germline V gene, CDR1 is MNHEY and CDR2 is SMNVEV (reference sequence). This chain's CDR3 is CASSHRTVGEQFF. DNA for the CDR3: TGTGCCAGCAGCCACAGGACCGTTGGTGAGCAGTTCTTC.

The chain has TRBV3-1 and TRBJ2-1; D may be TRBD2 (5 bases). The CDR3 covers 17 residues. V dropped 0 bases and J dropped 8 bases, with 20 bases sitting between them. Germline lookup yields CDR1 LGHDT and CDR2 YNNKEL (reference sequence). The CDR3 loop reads CASSQDPRVSTEDEQFF. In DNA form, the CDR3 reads TGTGCCAGCAGCCAAGATCCGAGGGTAAGCACCGAAGATGAGCAGTTCTTC.

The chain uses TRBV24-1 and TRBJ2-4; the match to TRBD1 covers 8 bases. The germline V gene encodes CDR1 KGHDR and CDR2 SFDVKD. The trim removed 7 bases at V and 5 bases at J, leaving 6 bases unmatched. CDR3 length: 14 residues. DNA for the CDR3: TGTGCCACCAGGGCAGGGGGCTTGGAAAACATTCAGTACTTC. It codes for CATRAGGLENIQYF.